The clone carrying this TCR beta chain came up many times. Antigen: not known. One junction end disagrees with the germline gene, perhaps due to a read error. The record originates from a study of identical twins. The study's findings and limits: The study found that models underestimated out-of-frame TCR alpha sharing in monozygotic twins.

The CDR3 is 13 residues long. The germline V gene has CDR1 KGHSH and CDR2 LQKENI. One entry per CDR3 protein, called by TCRdb with MiXCR from the 5' RACE reads. The sample lists around 290,000 distinct CDR3 sequences; 9.5% were seen once. This same sample was also taken into another study, of yellow fever vaccine responses in identical twins. That work contributes: Reportedly, the T cell response mounted by twins to vaccine seemed partly convergent, partly personalized.

The chain couples TRBV18 to TRBJ1-1; D unresolved. Sequencing used CD8+ T cells sorted from blood. This receptor was obtained from a young woman in good health. The CDR3 nucleotides are TGCGCCAGCAGCCCGGGATATAACACTGAAGCTTTCTTT. Its translation: CASSPGYNTEAFF.